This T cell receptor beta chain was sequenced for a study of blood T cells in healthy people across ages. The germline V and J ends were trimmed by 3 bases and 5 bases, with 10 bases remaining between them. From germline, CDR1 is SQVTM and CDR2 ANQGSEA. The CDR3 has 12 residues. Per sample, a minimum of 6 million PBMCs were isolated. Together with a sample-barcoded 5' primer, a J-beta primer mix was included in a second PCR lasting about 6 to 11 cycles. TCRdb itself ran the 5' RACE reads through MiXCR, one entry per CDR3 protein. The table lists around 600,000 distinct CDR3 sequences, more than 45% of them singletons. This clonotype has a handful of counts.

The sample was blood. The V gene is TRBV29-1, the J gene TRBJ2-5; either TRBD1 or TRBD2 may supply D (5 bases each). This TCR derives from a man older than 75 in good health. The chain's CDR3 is CSVDGWGETQYF. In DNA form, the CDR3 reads TGCAGCGTTGATGGATGGGGGGAGACCCAGTACTTC. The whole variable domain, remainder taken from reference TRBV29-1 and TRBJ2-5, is SAVISQKPSRDICQRGTSLTIQCQVDSQVTMMFWYRQQPGQSLTLIATANQGSEATYESGFVIDKFPISRPNLTFSTLTVSNMSPEDSSIYLCSVDGWGETQYFGPGTRLLVL.